A selection of T cell receptor beta chains follows, all from one sample in a study of human T cells and chemical hapten exposure. TCRdb used MiXCR to reprocess the RACE reads, holding one entry per CDR3 protein. The sample lists roughly 100,000 distinct CDR3 sequences, roughly 12% occurring once. The source was whole blood, collected in connection with sensitization to the hapten diphenylcyclopropenone (DPC). Every receptor here comes from a woman in her forties or fifties with alopecia areata. Some clones in this sample may be carry-over from other donors' samples. Each CDR3 is given with its conserved first and last residue. Each record gives: clone size, J gene, V gene, D gene, CDR3 protein, CDR3 DNA. A D gene is named only where the DNA matches it firmly. Rows give clone size only sometimes, using once, few, many, or a class for an expanded clone.

clone_size: many; j_call: TRBJ2-3; v_call: TRBV24-1; d_call: TRBD1; cdr3_aa: CATSDTGQGIDTQYF; cdr3_nt: TGTGCCACCAGTGACACGGGACAGGGGATAGATACGCAGTATTTT
clone_size: many; j_call: TRBJ1-6; v_call: TRBV7-9; d_call: .; cdr3_aa: CASSPRTWNSPLHF; cdr3_nt: TGTGCCAGCAGTCCCCGGACCTGGAATTCACCCCTCCACTTT
clone_size: .; j_call: TRBJ2-3; v_call: TRBV6-2/TRBV6-3; d_call: .; cdr3_aa: CASSYFPRADTQYF; cdr3_nt: TGTGCCAGCAGTTACTTTCCACGGGCAGATACGCAGTATTTT
clone_size: few; j_call: TRBJ1-5; v_call: TRBV6-2/TRBV6-3; d_call: TRBD1; cdr3_aa: CASSWDRGNNQPQHF; cdr3_nt: TGTGCCAGCAGTTGGGACAGGGGTAACAATCAGCCCCAGCATTTT
clone_size: few; j_call: TRBJ2-1; v_call: TRBV7-9; d_call: .; cdr3_aa: CASSSTDGRVGLGLSYNEQFF; cdr3_nt: TGTGCCAGCAGCTCCACGGACGGCAGGGTAGGATTAGGACTTAGCTACAATGAGCAGTTCTTC
clone_size: few; j_call: TRBJ1-1; v_call: TRBV28; d_call: .; cdr3_aa: CATQFNGYDTEAFF; cdr3_nt: TGTGCCACCCAGTTTAACGGGTATGACACTGAAGCTTTCTTT
clone_size: .; j_call: TRBJ2-4; v_call: TRBV25-1; d_call: TRBD1; cdr3_aa: CASTEGTAKNIQYF; cdr3_nt: TGTGCCAGCACCGAAGGGACAGCAAAAAACATTCAGTACTTC
clone_size: .; j_call: TRBJ1-2; v_call: TRBV29-1; d_call: .; cdr3_aa: CSVVVQSYGYTF; cdr3_nt: TGCAGCGTTGTTGTCCAGTCCTATGGCTACACCTTC
clone_size: .; j_call: TRBJ2-5; v_call: TRBV29-1; d_call: TRBD2; cdr3_aa: CSVGAGGPKTQYF; cdr3_nt: TGCAGCGTTGGAGCGGGAGGGCCGAAGACCCAGTACTTC
clone_size: .; j_call: TRBJ2-3; v_call: TRBV7-2; d_call: .; cdr3_aa: CASSLAAVRGGITDTQYF; cdr3_nt: TGTGCCAGCAGCTTAGCTGCAGTCCGGGGTGGGATCACAGATACGCAGTATTTT
clone_size: .; j_call: TRBJ2-4; v_call: TRBV6-2/TRBV6-3; d_call: TRBD2; cdr3_aa: CASSYGSGAGNIQYF; cdr3_nt: TGTGCCAGCAGTTATGGGAGCGGGGCCGGAAACATTCAGTACTTC
clone_size: few; j_call: TRBJ2-3; v_call: TRBV7-2; d_call: .; cdr3_aa: CASSLAPDTQYF; cdr3_nt: TGTGCCAGCAGCTTAGCGCCCGATACGCAGTATTTT
clone_size: many; j_call: TRBJ1-2; v_call: TRBV19; d_call: .; cdr3_aa: CASNNDYGYTF; cdr3_nt: TGTGCCAGTAACAACGACTATGGCTACACCTTC
clone_size: many; j_call: TRBJ2-1; v_call: TRBV29-1; d_call: TRBD2; cdr3_aa: CSAPGTSGGANEQFF; cdr3_nt: TGCAGCGCTCCCGGGACTAGCGGGGGGGCGAATGAGCAGTTCTTC
clone_size: few; j_call: TRBJ1-4; v_call: TRBV5-1; d_call: .; cdr3_aa: CASSPDSSNEKLFF; cdr3_nt: TGCGCCAGCAGCCCCGACAGCAGTAATGAAAAACTGTTTTTT
clone_size: few; j_call: TRBJ2-6; v_call: TRBV7-9; d_call: .; cdr3_aa: CASSSRFGANVLTF; cdr3_nt: TGTGCCAGCAGCTCCCGGTTTGGGGCCAACGTCCTGACTTTC
clone_size: few; j_call: TRBJ2-1; v_call: TRBV11-3; d_call: TRBD2; cdr3_aa: CASSLRGTSGGSGIHVEQFF; cdr3_nt: TGTGCCAGCAGCTTAAGAGGGACTAGCGGTGGGTCGGGTATACATGTGGAGCAGTTCTTC
clone_size: .; j_call: TRBJ2-1; v_call: TRBV5-1; d_call: .; cdr3_aa: CASSFQGNWDEQFF; cdr3_nt: TGCGCCAGCAGCTTCCAGGGAAATTGGGATGAGCAGTTCTTC
clone_size: many; j_call: TRBJ2-2; v_call: TRBV6-4; d_call: .; cdr3_aa: CASSRQRIANTGELFF; cdr3_nt: TGTGCCAGCAGTCGACAGAGAATCGCGAACACCGGGGAGCTGTTTTTT
clone_size: .; j_call: TRBJ2-1; v_call: TRBV7-6; d_call: TRBD2; cdr3_aa: CASSFTGTTNNEQFF; cdr3_nt: TGTGCCAGCAGCTTTACCGGGACTACGAACAATGAGCAGTTCTTC
clone_size: .; j_call: TRBJ2-7; v_call: TRBV20-1; d_call: TRBD2; cdr3_aa: CSASSGREQYF; cdr3_nt: TGCAGTGCTAGTAGCGGGAGGGAGCAGTACTTC
clone_size: .; j_call: TRBJ2-7; v_call: TRBV28; d_call: .; cdr3_aa: CASSGRAYEQYF; cdr3_nt: TGTGCCAGCAGTGGAAGGGCCTACGAGCAGTACTTC
clone_size: few; j_call: TRBJ1-1; v_call: TRBV20-1; d_call: .; cdr3_aa: CSAPFSDTEAFF; cdr3_nt: TGCAGTGCCCCCTTCTCTGACACTGAAGCTTTCTTT
clone_size: .; j_call: TRBJ2-7; v_call: TRBV12-3/TRBV12-4; d_call: .; cdr3_aa: CASNHGNAYEQYF; cdr3_nt: TGTGCCAGCAACCACGGGAATGCCTACGAGCAGTACTTC
clone_size: .; j_call: TRBJ1-2; v_call: TRBV7-2; d_call: TRBD1; cdr3_aa: CASSRTGDHYGYTF; cdr3_nt: TGTGCCAGCAGCCGGACAGGGGATCACTATGGCTACACCTTC
clone_size: .; j_call: TRBJ2-7; v_call: TRBV29-1; d_call: .; cdr3_aa: CSVVEQAGRYEQYF; cdr3_nt: TGCAGCGTTGTTGAACAGGCCGGACGCTACGAGCAGTACTTC
clone_size: many; j_call: TRBJ2-3; v_call: TRBV4-1; d_call: .; cdr3_aa: CASSQQEAGDTQYF; cdr3_nt: TGCGCCAGCAGCCAACAAGAAGCAGGAGATACGCAGTATTTT
clone_size: .; j_call: TRBJ1-5; v_call: TRBV20-1; d_call: .; cdr3_aa: CSARTGNQPQHF; cdr3_nt: TGCAGTGCTAGGACCGGTAATCAGCCCCAGCATTTT
clone_size: many; j_call: TRBJ2-7; v_call: TRBV12-3/TRBV12-4; d_call: TRBD1; cdr3_aa: CASSWGQGRDYEQYF; cdr3_nt: TGTGCCAGCAGTTGGGGACAGGGAAGGGACTACGAGCAGTACTTC
clone_size: few; j_call: TRBJ1-6; v_call: TRBV20-1; d_call: .; cdr3_aa: CSARDHNIGDRLNSPLHF; cdr3_nt: TGCAGTGCTAGAGATCATAACATCGGGGATCGCCTTAATTCACCCCTCCACTTT
clone_size: .; j_call: TRBJ2-7; v_call: TRBV11-2; d_call: TRBD2; cdr3_aa: CASSPMTSGGFYEQYF; cdr3_nt: TGTGCCAGCAGCCCTATGACTAGCGGGGGGTTCTACGAGCAGTACTTC
clone_size: many; j_call: TRBJ2-1; v_call: TRBV12-3/TRBV12-4; d_call: TRBD2; cdr3_aa: CASSSWGIAGKGFGEQFF; cdr3_nt: TGTGCCAGCAGTTCCTGGGGGATAGCGGGAAAGGGCTTCGGTGAGCAGTTCTTC
clone_size: many; j_call: TRBJ1-4; v_call: TRBV12-3/TRBV12-4; d_call: .; cdr3_aa: CASRRGTTHEKLFF; cdr3_nt: TGTGCCAGCAGAAGGGGTACTACCCATGAAAAACTGTTTTTT
clone_size: .; j_call: TRBJ1-5; v_call: TRBV5-8; d_call: .; cdr3_aa: CASSSGQKNQPQHF; cdr3_nt: TGTGCCAGCAGCTCCGGACAGAAAAATCAGCCCCAGCATTTT
clone_size: many; j_call: TRBJ2-4; v_call: TRBV6-2/TRBV6-3; d_call: TRBD1; cdr3_aa: CASSGDRGRNIQYF; cdr3_nt: TGTGCCAGCAGCGGGGACAGGGGGCGAAACATTCAGTACTTC
clone_size: many; j_call: TRBJ2-7; v_call: TRBV29-1; d_call: TRBD1; cdr3_aa: CSVPSTGSYEQYF; cdr3_nt: TGCAGCGTTCCATCGACAGGGTCCTACGAGCAGTACTTC
clone_size: few; j_call: TRBJ2-4; v_call: TRBV2; d_call: .; cdr3_aa: CASSEQLNIQYF; cdr3_nt: TGTGCCAGCAGTGAACAACTGAACATTCAGTACTTC
clone_size: few; j_call: TRBJ2-2; v_call: TRBV4-3; d_call: .; cdr3_aa: CASSQDRHYTGELFF; cdr3_nt: TGCGCCAGCAGCCAAGATCGACATTACACCGGGGAGCTGTTTTTT
clone_size: many; j_call: TRBJ2-1; v_call: TRBV20-1; d_call: .; cdr3_aa: CSASPPDVRGDNEQFF; cdr3_nt: TGCAGTGCTAGTCCCCCGGACGTCCGAGGGGACAATGAGCAGTTCTTC
clone_size: few; j_call: TRBJ2-3; v_call: TRBV20-1; d_call: .; cdr3_aa: CSATSTDTQYF; cdr3_nt: TGCAGTGCGACTAGCACAGATACGCAGTATTTT
clone_size: many; j_call: TRBJ2-1; v_call: TRBV7-9; d_call: TRBD1; cdr3_aa: CASSLGQGHPMNEQFF; cdr3_nt: TGTGCCAGCAGCTTGGGACAGGGCCACCCCATGAATGAGCAGTTCTTC
clone_size: few; j_call: TRBJ1-1; v_call: TRBV7-9; d_call: .; cdr3_aa: CASSTGNTEAFF; cdr3_nt: TGTGCCAGCAGCACGGGGAACACTGAAGCTTTCTTT
clone_size: many; j_call: TRBJ2-2; v_call: TRBV19; d_call: TRBD2; cdr3_aa: CASSPGSSGGNTGELFF; cdr3_nt: TGTGCCAGTAGTCCCGGGTCTAGCGGAGGCAACACCGGGGAGCTGTTTTTT
clone_size: many; j_call: TRBJ1-2; v_call: TRBV28; d_call: .; cdr3_aa: CASSFHNYGYTF; cdr3_nt: TGTGCCAGCAGTTTCCACAACTATGGCTACACCTTC
clone_size: .; j_call: TRBJ2-6; v_call: TRBV7-2; d_call: .; cdr3_aa: CASSPHQGGSGANVLTF; cdr3_nt: TGTGCCAGCAGCCCCCACCAGGGGGGCTCTGGGGCCAACGTCCTGACTTTC
clone_size: many; j_call: TRBJ2-1; v_call: TRBV11-2; d_call: TRBD1; cdr3_aa: CASSLGTGVNEQFF; cdr3_nt: TGTGCCAGCAGCCTGGGGACAGGAGTCAATGAGCAGTTCTTC